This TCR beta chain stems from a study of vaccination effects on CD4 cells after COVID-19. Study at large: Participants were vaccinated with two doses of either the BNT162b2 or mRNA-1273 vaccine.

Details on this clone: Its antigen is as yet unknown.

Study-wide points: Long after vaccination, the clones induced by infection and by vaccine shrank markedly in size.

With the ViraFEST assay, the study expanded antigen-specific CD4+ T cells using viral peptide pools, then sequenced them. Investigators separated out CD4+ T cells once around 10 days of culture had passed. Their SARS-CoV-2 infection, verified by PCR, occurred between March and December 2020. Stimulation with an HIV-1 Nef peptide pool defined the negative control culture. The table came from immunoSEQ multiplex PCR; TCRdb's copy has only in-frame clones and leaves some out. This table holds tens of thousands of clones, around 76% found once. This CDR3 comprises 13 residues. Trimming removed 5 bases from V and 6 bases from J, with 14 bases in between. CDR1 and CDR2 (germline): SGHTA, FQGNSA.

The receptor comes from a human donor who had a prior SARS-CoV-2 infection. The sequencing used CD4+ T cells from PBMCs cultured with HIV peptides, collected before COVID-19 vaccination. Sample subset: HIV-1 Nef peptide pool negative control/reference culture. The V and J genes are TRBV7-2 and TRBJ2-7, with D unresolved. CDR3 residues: CASSDTWWAEQYF. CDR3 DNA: TGTGCCAGCAGCGATACCTGGTGGGCCGAGCAGTACTTC.